These T cell receptor beta chains were read from a single sample in a study of cytomegalovirus exposure and HLA in healthy donors. Sequenced by immunoSEQ multiplex PCR; TCRdb stores in-frame clones only, minus some. The profile covers 150,000 or so clones, with approximately 80% appearing a single time and 0.75% to 0.9% taken by the ten largest. The material sequenced was PBMCs. The receptor source for this set is a woman aged 18-29 years in good health and CMV-seronegative. Each CDR3 is given with its conserved first and last residue. Each record gives: clone size, V gene, J gene, D gene, CDR3 DNA, CDR3 protein. A D gene is named only where the DNA matches it firmly. A row's size may be missing; if present it is once, few, many or a size class.

clone size: -
V gene: TRBV19
J gene: TRBJ1-1
D gene: -
CDR3 DNA: TGTGCCAGTAGTATGACTACCCACACTGAAGCTTTCTTT
CDR3 protein: CASSMTTHTEAFF

clone size: -
V gene: TRBV13
J gene: TRBJ2-7
D gene: -
CDR3 DNA: TGTGCCAGCAGCTTATCGACAGATTTATTGGAGCAGTACTTC
CDR3 protein: CASSLSTDLLEQYF

clone size: -
V gene: TRBV2
J gene: TRBJ2-1
D gene: TRBD2
CDR3 DNA: TGTGCCAGCAGTAGTGGGACTAGCCACAATGAGCAGTTCTTC
CDR3 protein: CASSSGTSHNEQFF

clone size: -
V gene: TRBV11-3
J gene: TRBJ2-2
D gene: TRBD1
CDR3 DNA: TGTGCCACCCTTTCTCCCACAGGGGGCTACACCGGGGAGCTGTTTTTT
CDR3 protein: CATLSPTGGYTGELFF

clone size: -
V gene: TRBV30
J gene: TRBJ1-4
D gene: TRBD1
CDR3 DNA: TGTGCCTGGAGTGGGACAGGAGAGAAAGCAACTAATGAAAAACTGTTTTTT
CDR3 protein: CAWSGTGEKATNEKLFF

clone size: -
V gene: TRBV27
J gene: TRBJ1-1
D gene: TRBD1
CDR3 DNA: TGTGCCAGCAGTAGGGGACAGGGGAACACTGAAGCTTTCTTT
CDR3 protein: CASSRGQGNTEAFF

clone size: -
V gene: TRBV7-2
J gene: TRBJ1-5
D gene: -
CDR3 DNA: TGTGCCAGCAGCGCCGACCAGGTCGGGCCCCAGCATTTT
CDR3 protein: CASSADQVGPQHF

clone size: -
V gene: TRBV7-8
J gene: TRBJ1-6
D gene: TRBD1
CDR3 DNA: TGTGCCAGCAGCACGGACAGGAATTCACCCCTCCACTTT
CDR3 protein: CASSTDRNSPLHF

clone size: -
V gene: TRBV28
J gene: TRBJ1-3
D gene: TRBD1
CDR3 DNA: TGTGCCAGCACGCAGGGGGCGGAATATCTTGGAAACACCATATATTTT
CDR3 protein: CASTQGAEYLGNTIYF

clone size: -
V gene: TRBV5-4
J gene: TRBJ2-7
D gene: TRBD2
CDR3 DNA: TGTGCCAGCAGCTTCAATAGCGGGTCGCACCCATCCTACGAGCAGTACTTC
CDR3 protein: CASSFNSGSHPSYEQYF

clone size: -
V gene: TRBV12-5
J gene: TRBJ2-5
D gene: -
CDR3 DNA: TGTGCTAGTGGTCCCGCGAGGGACTTCAAAGACCAAGAGACCCAGTACTTC
CDR3 protein: CASGPARDFKDQETQYF

clone size: -
V gene: TRBV11-3
J gene: TRBJ2-7
D gene: TRBD2
CDR3 DNA: TGTGCCAGCAGCTCAAGTTGGACTAGCGGGAGCTCCTACGAGCAGTACTTC
CDR3 protein: CASSSSWTSGSSYEQYF

clone size: -
V gene: TRBV19
J gene: TRBJ1-4
D gene: -
CDR3 DNA: TGTGCCAGTAAGGCGGAGTTCGGGGGGTCGGCTGAAAAACTGTTTTTT
CDR3 protein: CASKAEFGGSAEKLFF

clone size: few
V gene: TRBV7-2
J gene: TRBJ2-3
D gene: -
CDR3 DNA: TGTGCCAGCAGCTTAGAGAGGTTAGATACGCAGTATTTT
CDR3 protein: CASSLERLDTQYF

clone size: -
V gene: TRBV13
J gene: TRBJ2-3
D gene: TRBD1
CDR3 DNA: TGTGCCAGCAGCTTCTTTCATAGGACAGGGCCAAGCACAGATACGCAGTATTTT
CDR3 protein: CASSFFHRTGPSTDTQYF

clone size: -
V gene: TRBV11-2
J gene: TRBJ2-1
D gene: TRBD2
CDR3 DNA: TGTGCCAGCAGCACCGCGCTAGCGGGAGCGAATGAGCAGTTCTTC
CDR3 protein: CASSTALAGANEQFF

clone size: -
V gene: TRBV27
J gene: TRBJ2-7
D gene: -
CDR3 DNA: TGTGCCAGCAGTTTATCACAGAACCGCTACGAGCAGTACTTC
CDR3 protein: CASSLSQNRYEQYF

clone size: once
V gene: TRBV7-9
J gene: TRBJ1-4
D gene: -
CDR3 DNA: TGTGCCAGCAGCTTAGGTTTGGCGGCAACTAATGAAAAACTGTTTTTT
CDR3 protein: CASSLGLAATNEKLFF

clone size: -
V gene: TRBV5-1
J gene: TRBJ2-2
D gene: -
CDR3 DNA: TGCGCCAGCAGCTTGCCGGAGGACAGACTAAACACCGGGGAGCTGTTTTTT
CDR3 protein: CASSLPEDRLNTGELFF

clone size: -
V gene: TRBV5-8
J gene: TRBJ2-7
D gene: TRBD1
CDR3 DNA: TGTGCCAGCAGCTTGGGGGCAGGGGGCGCGGGCACCTACGAGCAGTACTTC
CDR3 protein: CASSLGAGGAGTYEQYF

clone size: -
V gene: TRBV7-8
J gene: TRBJ2-7
D gene: TRBD2
CDR3 DNA: TGTGCCAGCAGCTTGACTAGCGGGAGCTACGAGCAGTACTTC
CDR3 protein: CASSLTSGSYEQYF

clone size: -
V gene: TRBV2
J gene: TRBJ2-1
D gene: -
CDR3 DNA: TGTGCCAGCGACTCGAGCTCCTACAATGAGCAGTTCTTC
CDR3 protein: CASDSSSYNEQFF

clone size: -
V gene: TRBV5-1
J gene: TRBJ2-7
D gene: -
CDR3 DNA: TGCGCCAGCAGCCCGGGAGCAGGACCTCGCTACGAGCAGTACTTC
CDR3 protein: CASSPGAGPRYEQYF

clone size: -
V gene: TRBV5-1
J gene: TRBJ1-3
D gene: -
CDR3 DNA: TGCGCCAGCAGCTTGCGAGGGGGAGACGCTGGAAACACCATATATTTT
CDR3 protein: CASSLRGGDAGNTIYF

clone size: -
V gene: TRBV28
J gene: TRBJ1-4
D gene: TRBD1
CDR3 DNA: TGTGCCAGCAGTCGACAGGGGACTAATGAAAAACTGTTTTTT
CDR3 protein: CASSRQGTNEKLFF

clone size: -
V gene: TRBV5-6
J gene: TRBJ2-1
D gene: -
CDR3 DNA: TGTGCCAGCAGCCCGAGGGCCCGGGGTGGGCAGTTCTTC
CDR3 protein: CASSPRARGGQFF

clone size: -
V gene: TRBV5-5
J gene: TRBJ1-1
D gene: -
CDR3 DNA: TGTGCCAGCAGCTTGGTGGCAGGGTCTGAAGCTCTCTTT
CDR3 protein: CASSLVAGSEALF

clone size: -
V gene: TRBV9
J gene: TRBJ1-2
D gene: -
CDR3 DNA: TGTGCCAGCAGCGTAGTTGAGGGCAACTCGATCTATGGCTACACCTTC
CDR3 protein: CASSVVEGNSIYGYTF

clone size: -
V gene: TRBV7-9
J gene: TRBJ2-7
D gene: -
CDR3 DNA: TGTGCCAGCAGCCCCAGGGTGACCTACGAGCAGTACTTC
CDR3 protein: CASSPRVTYEQYF

clone size: -
V gene: TRBV28
J gene: TRBJ1-1
D gene: TRBD1
CDR3 DNA: TGTGCCAGCAGCCCCGGACAGGGGCGAAGAAACACTGAAGCTTTCTTT
CDR3 protein: CASSPGQGRRNTEAFF

clone size: -
V gene: TRBV5-1
J gene: TRBJ2-4
D gene: -
CDR3 DNA: TGCGCCAGCAGCTTGGGCGGAGGCGAGGGAAACATTCAGTACTTC
CDR3 protein: CASSLGGGEGNIQYF

clone size: once
V gene: TRBV6-1
J gene: TRBJ2-2
D gene: -
CDR3 DNA: TGTGCCAGCAGTGAGAGGGTGGGAACCGGGGAGCTGTTTTTT
CDR3 protein: CASSERVGTGELFF

clone size: -
V gene: TRBV11-3
J gene: TRBJ1-4
D gene: TRBD1
CDR3 DNA: TGTGCCAGCAGCCCCCCCCGGACAGGGGCCTTTAATGAAAAACTGTTTTTT
CDR3 protein: CASSPPRTGAFNEKLFF

clone size: -
V gene: TRBV5-1
J gene: TRBJ2-7
D gene: TRBD2
CDR3 DNA: TGCGCCAGCAGCTTAAGGTCTAGCGGGAGCGTCTCCTACGAGCAGTACTTC
CDR3 protein: CASSLRSSGSVSYEQYF